This T cell receptor (beta chain) is drawn from a study of T-cell reconstitution after alpha-beta-depleted transplantation in children. This clonotype was seen many times. Unique molecular identifiers were incorporated into the prepared TCRbeta library. TCRdb re-called the PCR reads with MiXCR, one entry per CDR3 protein. The sample records about 230,000 distinct CDR3 sequences, 12% being singletons. The V gene's germline CDR1 is SEHNR and CDR2 FQNEAQ (reference sequence). V lost 3 bases, J lost 7 bases, and 16 bases lay in between. This CDR3 comprises 14 residues. The input for sequencing was PBMCs from the stem cell graft donor, taken from the stem cell graft. This sequence originates from a human donor who donated a stem cell graft to a child with acute lymphoblastic leukemia. The chain recombines TRBV7-9 with TRBJ2-7; possibly TRBD2 for D (5 bases). CDR3 loop: CASSFTEGSSEQYF. In DNA form, the CDR3 reads TGTGCCAGCAGCTTCACAGAGGGTAGCTCTGAGCAGTACTTC.